The T cell receptor beta chain described here comes from a study of CD4 T cells in relation to SARS-CoV-2 and coronaviruses. General study findings and limits: Memory recall responses, not primary responses primed in culture, are what the assay detects. No crossreactivity against non-spike viral proteins was tested here.

About this clone: What it recognizes is unknown.

Sorted naive or memory CD4+ cells met CEF peptides for roughly ten days. Assay: immunoSEQ multiplex PCR; the TCRdb copy retains only in-frame clones and omits some. This sample has 30,000 to 45,000 clones, with roughly four fifths found just once. Trimming removed 2 bases from V and 5 bases from J, with 12 bases in between. The CDR3 consists of 14 residues. Germline V lookup: CDR1 SGHVS, CDR2 FQNEAQ. The genes are TRBV7-8 and TRBJ1-2; D ambiguous. Sequencing input: naive CD4+ T cells from PBMCs, cultured in vitro. The subset is: naive CD4+ T cells isolated by negative enrichment. The TCR sequence derives from an adult with COVID-19. This CDR3 is CASSLRVQTYGYTF. Here the CDR3 DNA reads TGTGCCAGCAGCTTACGGGTTCAGACTTATGGCTACACCTTC.